The 7 T cell receptor beta chains below were found in one sample sequenced in a study of tumor-infiltrating lymphocytes in glioblastoma multiforme. Multiple V-beta primers and a C-beta primer amplified TCRB from RNA. MiXCR was run by TCRdb on the multiplex PCR reads, yielding one entry per CDR3 protein. The sample yields about 15,000 distinct CDR3 sequences, 65% to 80% seen once. Input material: brain tumor tissue. The receptors stem from a male donor with glioblastoma.

By share, this clonotype ranks as medium-sized. V and J are TRBV6-1 and TRBJ1-5; weak D call: TRBD1 (5 bases). V lost 5 bases to trimming and J lost 6 bases, with 8 bases between them. Germline V gives CDR1 MNHNS, CDR2 SASEGT. The CDR3 spans 12 residues. DNA for the CDR3: TGTGCCAGCAGTAAAGGGACTCAGCCCCAGCATTTT. Protein: CASSKGTQPQHF.

With regard to this clonotype: One junction end disagrees with the germline gene, perhaps due to a read error. CDR3 protein: CASRQTSGRNISSYNEQSF. The CDR3 coding sequence is TGTGCCAGCAGGCAAACTAGCGGGAGGAATATTAGCTCCTATAATGAGCAGTCCTTC. The chain recombines TRBV7-9 with TRBJ2-1, with 12 bases lining up with TRBD2. This CDR3 region has 19 residues. Germline CDR1 reads SEHNR; CDR2 reads FQNEAQ (reference sequence).

This clonotype has at least ten counts. CDR3 sequence: CASSLDKGGRYEQYF. The CDR3 region has the DNA TGTGCCAGCAGCTTAGATAAGGGGGGGAGATACGAGCAGTACTTC. This chain links TRBV11-2 with TRBJ2-7; TRBD2 is a possible D gene (7 bases). Trimming cost V 0 bases and J 4 bases, with 13 bases left between them. Per germline, CDR1 SGHAT and CDR2 FQNNGV. CDR3 length equals 15 residues.

The V gene is TRBV12-3 or TRBV12-4, the J gene TRBJ2-1; D possibly matches TRBD1 or TRBD2 (5 bases each). V lost 1 base and J lost 2, with 9 bases in between. The CDR3 runs to 15 residues. CDR3 region: CASSLGGKPYNEQFF. The CDR3 nucleotides are TGTGCCAGCAGTTTAGGGGGGAAACCCTACAATGAGCAGTTCTTC.

V gene TRBV20-1 combines with J gene TRBJ2-3, with 8 positions matching TRBD1. Looked up from germline, CDR1 is DFQATT and CDR2 is SNEGSKA (reference sequence). Trimming took 6 bases from V and 7 from J; bases not matched to a gene: 15. The CDR3 contains 15 residues. The CDR3 bases are TGCAGTGCCCTAAGGACAGGGAAGACCCTTAATACGCAGTATTTT. Amino acids: CSALRTGKTLNTQYF.

This clonotype was seen a handful of times. V gene TRBV11-3 combines with J gene TRBJ2-2; 15 bases align to TRBD2. From germline, CDR1 is SGHNT and CDR2 YENEEA. J lost 2 bases, V lost 6 bases, and 10 bases had no gene match. This CDR3 region has 19 residues. Written as DNA, the CDR3 is TGTGCCAGCAGGACTCCGGGACTAGCGGGGGGCTCAAACACCGGGGAGCTGTTTTTT. Translated: CASRTPGLAGGSNTGELFF.

The chain links TRBV20-1 to TRBJ2-7; 9 positions agree with TRBD2. The CDR3 consists of 17 residues. V dropped 0 bases and J dropped 10; count of bases not matched to a gene: 19. Germline values: CDR1 DFQATT, CDR2 SNEGSKA (reference sequence). CDR3 coding DNA: TGCAGTGCTAGAGATGAGCGTCGGTCTAGCGGGAATACCGAACAGTACTTC. Translated, it gives CSARDERRSSGNTEQYF.